Sequencing of this T cell receptor (beta chain) was carried out in a study of T cell repertoires in cytomegalovirus infection. Findings of the study overall: Ex vivo, HLA-C-restricted CMV-specific TCR beta clonotypes prevailed over the rest of the response.

In germline, CDR1 is MNHNS, CDR2 SASEGT. The V segment lost 5 bases and the J segment 3 bases; nucleotides outside the gene matches: 5. The CDR3 length is 16 residues. This clonotype was found many times. The antigen remains unidentified. In TCRdb, the reads were re-called with MiXCR into one record per CDR3 protein. The sample shows fewer than 1,000,000 distinct CDR3 sequences, approximately 31% of them seen only once. This specimen was cultured CD8+ T cells from PBMCs, taken from culture after CMV antigen stimulation. The chain uses TRBV6-1 and TRBJ2-5; 14 bases match TRBD2. The TCR sequence derives from a human donor in good health (CMV status not recorded). Some clones in this sample may be carry-over from other donors' samples. The CDR3 region has the DNA TGTGCCAGCAGTCATGGGACTAGCGGGGGAGAAGAGACCCAGTACTTC. Translated: CASSHGTSGGEETQYF.